This is a list of T cell receptor beta chains from one sample in a study of blood T cell repertoires in COVID-19. Clones were read by immunoSEQ multiplex PCR, and TCRdb kept only the in-frame ones, dropping some. The sample yields 250,000 to 350,000 clones, approximately 90% seen once. Material: PBMCs or T cells enriched from blood (not recorded which). These receptors originate from a woman between 18 and 30 years old who had recovered from COVID-19. The CDR3 runs from the conserved cysteine through the conserved F or W. The order of the fields is V gene, J gene, D gene, clone size, CDR3 DNA, CDR3 protein. The D gene is left open where the match is weak. Size is stated for part of the rows, as once, few or many counts, or as a class when the clone is expanded.

TRBV5-1	TRBJ2-1	-	-	TGCGCCAGCTTCCGACGGGGGAGCTCCTACAATGAGCAGTTCTTC	CASFRRGSSYNEQFF
TRBV10-1	TRBJ1-6	TRBD1	-	TGCGCCAGCAGCGCCGGGACAGGGGAATCACCCCTCCACTTT	CASSAGTGESPLHF
TRBV27	TRBJ2-7	-	-	TGTGCCAGCAGTTTAGCCGGGAGTAACTACGAGCAGTACTTC	CASSLAGSNYEQYF
TRBV29-1	TRBJ1-4	-	-	TGCAGCGCCCAGTCGCAGGTTAACGAAAAACTGTTTTTT	CSAQSQVNEKLFF
TRBV27	TRBJ1-2	TRBD1	-	TGTGCCAGCTTCCCCGACAGGGGGCTTGAGCCCGGCTATGGCTACACCTTC	CASFPDRGLEPGYGYTF
TRBV27	TRBJ1-2	-	-	TGTGCCAGCAGTTTAGGAGGGGCGCCTAACTATGGCTACACCTTC	CASSLGGAPNYGYTF
TRBV5-8	TRBJ1-5	TRBD1	-	TGTGCCAGCAGCACAAGCAGGGGGAACAATCAGCCCCAGCATTTT	CASSTSRGNNQPQHF
TRBV7-2	TRBJ1-1	TRBD1	-	TGTGCCAGCAGACGTGACAGGGTAGCGAACACTGAAGCTTTCTTT	CASRRDRVANTEAFF
TRBV3-1/TRBV3-2	TRBJ1-1	-	-	TGTGCCAGCAGCCCCAGGGATTCTAACACTGAAGCTTTCTTT	CASSPRDSNTEAFF
TRBV7-9	TRBJ1-2	TRBD1	-	TGTGCCAGCAGCTATTTGGGACAGGGGTCGATTGGCTACACCTTC	CASSYLGQGSIGYTF
TRBV20-1	TRBJ2-5	-	-	TGCAGTGCTAGTACGGCAGGGCGAGAGACCCAGTACTTC	CSASTAGRETQYF
TRBV7-9	TRBJ2-2	-	-	TGTGCCAGCAGTTACAGGGATAGGGACACCGGGGAGCTGTTTTTT	CASSYRDRDTGELFF
TRBV6-5	TRBJ2-5	TRBD2	-	TGTGCCAGCAGTTACTTTGGCGGGGGGGCCATAGAGACCCAGTACTTC	CASSYFGGGAIETQYF
TRBV5-1	TRBJ1-2	-	-	TGCGCCAGCAGCTTGTGGGGGGAACCAGGGGGCTACACCTTC	CASSLWGEPGGYTF
TRBV10-2	TRBJ1-6	-	-	TGCGCCAGCGGGTACGGGGAACCTTCTTCCCTCCACTTT	CASGYGEPSSLHF
TRBV5-1	TRBJ1-1	TRBD1	-	TGCGCCAGCAGCAAAGACACAGGGGACACTGAAGCTTTCTTT	CASSKDTGDTEAFF
TRBV6-5	TRBJ1-4	-	-	TGTGCCAGCAGTCCCGGGACTGCGCCATTCCGGTCTTTT	CASSPGTAPFRSF
TRBV21-1	TRBJ2-5	-	-	TGTGCCAGCAGCAAACCGGGGACTCCCCAAGAGACCCAGTACTTC	CASSKPGTPQETQYF
TRBV9	TRBJ2-3	TRBD2	once	TGTGCCAGCAGCGTATGGGGGGGTAGCACAGATACGCAGTATTTT	CASSVWGGSTDTQYF
TRBV4-1	TRBJ1-2	-	-	TGCGCCAGCAGCCCCTATAGGAGGGACGATGGCTACACCTTC	CASSPYRRDDGYTF
TRBV7-6	TRBJ1-3	TRBD1	few	TGTGCCAGCAGCTTAAGACAGGGGCCCCCCTCCACTGGAAACACCATATATTTT	CASSLRQGPPSTGNTIYF
TRBV15	TRBJ2-5	-	-	TGTGCCACCAGCAGAGTAACAAGACAAGAGACCCAGTACTTC	CATSRVTRQETQYF
TRBV15	TRBJ1-4	TRBD1	-	TGTGCCACCAGCAGGGAGGACAGGTTGAGAGAAAAACTGTTTTTT	CATSREDRLREKLFF
TRBV2	TRBJ1-6	-	-	TGTGCCAGCACCGGACAGTATAATTCACCCCTCCACTTT	CASTGQYNSPLHF
TRBV25-1	TRBJ1-5	-	-	TGTGCCAGCAGTGGGGAGTATCAGCCCCAGCATTTT	CASSGEYQPQHF
TRBV27	TRBJ1-6	TRBD1	-	TGTGCCAGCAGTTCATGGGACAGGGTTTCACCCCTCCACTTT	CASSSWDRVSPLHF
TRBV3-1/TRBV3-2	TRBJ2-5	TRBD1	-	TGTGCCAGCAGCCAAGGTCAGGGGGTGGCCCAGTACTTC	CASSQGQGVAQYF
TRBV2	TRBJ2-4	TRBD2	-	TGTGCCAGCAGTGAACGAAGCGGCGGGGGTTCCATTCAGTACTTC	CASSERSGGGSIQYF
TRBV5-6	TRBJ1-6	TRBD1	-	TGTGCCAGCAGATTTGGACAGGGAGTTCCCTCACCCCTCCACTTT	CASRFGQGVPSPLHF
TRBV27	TRBJ1-4	TRBD1	-	TGTGCCAGCAGTTTTTTGGGACAGGGTACACCAACGGGGGAAAAACTGTTTTTT	CASSFLGQGTPTGEKLFF
TRBV5-5	TRBJ2-3	-	-	TGTGCCAGCACACCCGTAGGACACACAGATACGCAGTATTTT	CASTPVGHTDTQYF
TRBV6-5	TRBJ1-1	-	-	TGTGCCAGCAGCTACAGATCGGAGGGCACTGAAGCTTTCTTT	CASSYRSEGTEAFF
TRBV6-5	TRBJ1-1	-	-	TGTGCCAGCGTGATTCCTGGCGGTGTCACTGAAGCTTTCTTT	CASVIPGGVTEAFF
TRBV3-1/TRBV3-2	TRBJ1-5	TRBD1	-	TGTGCCAGCAGCCAAGATCTGACAGGGGGTCAGCCCCAGCATTTT	CASSQDLTGGQPQHF
TRBV5-6	TRBJ2-5	TRBD1	-	TGTGCCAGCAGCACCGGGACAGGAAGAAGCCAAGAGACCCAGTACTTC	CASSTGTGRSQETQYF
TRBV3-1/TRBV3-2	TRBJ2-3	TRBD2	-	TGTGCCAGCAGCCAAGAAGAAGGAGCGGGGGTTTTAACAGATACGCAGTATTTT	CASSQEEGAGVLTDTQYF
TRBV29-1	TRBJ2-1	-	-	TGCAGCGTTCCAGTCAGATTCAATGAGCAGTTCTTC	CSVPVRFNEQFF
TRBV28	TRBJ2-1	TRBD1	-	TGTGCCAGCAGTTTGCCGGGACAGGGTGGCGATGAGCAGTTCTTC	CASSLPGQGGDEQFF
TRBV29-1	TRBJ2-1	-	once	TGCAGCGTTGAGGGCGGGCAAATAGGCTACAATGAGCAGTTCTTC	CSVEGGQIGYNEQFF
TRBV18	TRBJ1-1	TRBD1	-	TGTGCCAGCTCACCTCGGGGACAGTCGAACACTGAAGCTTTCTTT	CASSPRGQSNTEAFF
TRBV4-1	TRBJ1-5	TRBD1	-	TGCGCCAGCAGCCAGGAGGACAGGGTTTATCAGCCCCAGCATTTT	CASSQEDRVYQPQHF